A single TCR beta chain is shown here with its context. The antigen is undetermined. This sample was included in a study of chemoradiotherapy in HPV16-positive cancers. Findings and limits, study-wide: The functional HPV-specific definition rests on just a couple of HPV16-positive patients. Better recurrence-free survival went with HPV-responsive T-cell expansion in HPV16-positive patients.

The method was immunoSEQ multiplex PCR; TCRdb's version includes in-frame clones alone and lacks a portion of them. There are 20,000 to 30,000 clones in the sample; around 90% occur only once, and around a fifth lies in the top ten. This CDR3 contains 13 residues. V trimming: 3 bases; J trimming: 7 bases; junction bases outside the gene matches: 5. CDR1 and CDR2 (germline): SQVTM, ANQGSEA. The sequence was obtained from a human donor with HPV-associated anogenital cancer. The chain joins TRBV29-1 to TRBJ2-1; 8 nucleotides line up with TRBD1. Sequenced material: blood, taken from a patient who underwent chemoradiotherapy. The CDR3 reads CSVEQGARNEQFF. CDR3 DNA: TGCAGCGTTGAGCAGGGGGCGAGGAATGAGCAGTTCTTC.